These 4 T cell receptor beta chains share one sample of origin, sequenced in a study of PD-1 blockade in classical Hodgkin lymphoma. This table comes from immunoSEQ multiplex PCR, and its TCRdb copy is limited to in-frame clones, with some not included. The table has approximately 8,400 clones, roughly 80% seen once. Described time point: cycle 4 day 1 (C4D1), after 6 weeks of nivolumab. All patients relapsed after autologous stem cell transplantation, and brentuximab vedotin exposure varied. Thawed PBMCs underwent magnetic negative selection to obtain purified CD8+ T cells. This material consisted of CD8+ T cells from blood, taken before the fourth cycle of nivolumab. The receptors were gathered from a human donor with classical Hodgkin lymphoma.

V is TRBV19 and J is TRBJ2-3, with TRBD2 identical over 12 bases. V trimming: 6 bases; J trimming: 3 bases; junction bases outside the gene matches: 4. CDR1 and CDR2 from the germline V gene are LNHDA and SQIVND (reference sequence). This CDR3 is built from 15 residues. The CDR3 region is CASSRTSGDTDTQYF. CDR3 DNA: TGTGCCAGTAGCAGGACTAGCGGGGATACAGATACGCAGTATTTT.

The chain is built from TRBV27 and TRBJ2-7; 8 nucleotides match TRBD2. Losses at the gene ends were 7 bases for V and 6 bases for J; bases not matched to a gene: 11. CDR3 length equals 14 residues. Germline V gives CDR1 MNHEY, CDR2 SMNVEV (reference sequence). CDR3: CASNPGGLAGEQYF. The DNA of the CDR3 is TGTGCCAGCAATCCCGGGGGGCTAGCGGGCGAGCAGTACTTC.

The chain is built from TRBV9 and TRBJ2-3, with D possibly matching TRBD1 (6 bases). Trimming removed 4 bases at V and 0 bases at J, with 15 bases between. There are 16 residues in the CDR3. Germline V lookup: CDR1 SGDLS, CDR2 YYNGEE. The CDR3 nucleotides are TGTGCCAGCAGCCCTCCAGGGGATGTAAGCACAGATACGCAGTATTTT. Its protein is CASSPPGDVSTDTQYF.

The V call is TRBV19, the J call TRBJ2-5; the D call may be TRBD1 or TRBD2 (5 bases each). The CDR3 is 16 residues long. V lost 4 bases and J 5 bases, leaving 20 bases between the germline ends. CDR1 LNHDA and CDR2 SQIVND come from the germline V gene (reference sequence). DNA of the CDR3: TGTGCCAGTAGTACTCCGGGACCTCACCCTATTGAGACCCAGTACTTC. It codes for CASSTPGPHPIETQYF.